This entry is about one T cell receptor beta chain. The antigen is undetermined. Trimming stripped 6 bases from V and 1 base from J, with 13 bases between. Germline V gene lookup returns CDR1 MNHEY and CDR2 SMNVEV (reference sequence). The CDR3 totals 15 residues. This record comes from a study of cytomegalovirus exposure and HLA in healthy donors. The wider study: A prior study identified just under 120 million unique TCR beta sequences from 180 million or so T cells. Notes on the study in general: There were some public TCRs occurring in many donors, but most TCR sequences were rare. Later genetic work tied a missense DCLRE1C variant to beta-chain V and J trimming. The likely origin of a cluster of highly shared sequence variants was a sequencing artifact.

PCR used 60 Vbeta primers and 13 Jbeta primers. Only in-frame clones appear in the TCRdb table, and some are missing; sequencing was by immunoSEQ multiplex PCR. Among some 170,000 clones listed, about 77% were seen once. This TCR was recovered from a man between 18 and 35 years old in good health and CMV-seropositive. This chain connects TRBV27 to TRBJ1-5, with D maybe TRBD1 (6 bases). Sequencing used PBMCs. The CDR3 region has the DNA TGTGCCAGCAGCCTGGTGACAGGCAGCAATCAGCCCCAGCATTTT. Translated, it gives CASSLVTGSNQPQHF.